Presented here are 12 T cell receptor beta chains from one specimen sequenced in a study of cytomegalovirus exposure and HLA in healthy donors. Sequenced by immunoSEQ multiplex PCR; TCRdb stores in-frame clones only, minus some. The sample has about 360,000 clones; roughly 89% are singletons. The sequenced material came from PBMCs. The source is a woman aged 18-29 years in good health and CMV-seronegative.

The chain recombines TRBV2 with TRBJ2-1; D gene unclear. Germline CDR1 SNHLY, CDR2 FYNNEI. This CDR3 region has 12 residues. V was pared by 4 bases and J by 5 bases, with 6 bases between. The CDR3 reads CASSGLNNEQFF. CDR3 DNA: TGTGCCAGCAGTGGGCTTAACAATGAGCAGTTCTTC.

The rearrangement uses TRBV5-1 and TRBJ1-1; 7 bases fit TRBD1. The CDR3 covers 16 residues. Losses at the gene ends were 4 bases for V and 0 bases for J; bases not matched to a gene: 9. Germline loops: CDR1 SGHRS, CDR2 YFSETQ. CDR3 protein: CASSRQGPDMNTEAFF. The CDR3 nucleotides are TGCGCCAGCAGCCGACAGGGACCAGATATGAACACTGAAGCTTTCTTT.

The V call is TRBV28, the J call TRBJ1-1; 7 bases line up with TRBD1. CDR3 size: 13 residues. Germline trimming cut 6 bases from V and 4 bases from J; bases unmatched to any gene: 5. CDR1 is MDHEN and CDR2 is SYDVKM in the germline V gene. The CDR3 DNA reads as TGTGCCAGCAGCGACAGGGAGGTCACTGAAGCTTTCTTT. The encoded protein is CASSDREVTEAFF.

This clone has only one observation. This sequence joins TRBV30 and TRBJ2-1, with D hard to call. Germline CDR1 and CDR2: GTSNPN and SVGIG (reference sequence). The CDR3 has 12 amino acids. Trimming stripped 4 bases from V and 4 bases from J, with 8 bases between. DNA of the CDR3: TGTGCCTGGACAGGTTGGTACAATGAGCAGTTCTTC. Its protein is CAWTGWYNEQFF.

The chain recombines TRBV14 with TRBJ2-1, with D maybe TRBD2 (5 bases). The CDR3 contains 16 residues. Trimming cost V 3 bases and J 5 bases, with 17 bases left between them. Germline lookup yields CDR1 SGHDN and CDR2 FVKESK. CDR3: CASSQGAYGVDNEQFF. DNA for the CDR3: TGTGCCAGCAGCCAGGGAGCTTACGGGGTGGACAATGAGCAGTTCTTC.

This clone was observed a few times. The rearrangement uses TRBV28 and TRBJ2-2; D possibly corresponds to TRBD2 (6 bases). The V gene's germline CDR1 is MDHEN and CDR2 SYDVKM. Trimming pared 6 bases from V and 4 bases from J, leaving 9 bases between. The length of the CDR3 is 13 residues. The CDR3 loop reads CASRLASTGELFF. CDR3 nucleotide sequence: TGTGCCAGCAGACTAGCTAGCACCGGGGAGCTGTTTTTT. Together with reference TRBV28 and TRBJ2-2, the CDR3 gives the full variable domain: DVKVTQSSRYLVKRTGEKVFLECVQDMDHENMFWYRQDPGLGLRLIYFSYDVKMKEKGDIPEGYSVSREKKERFSLILESASTNQTSMYLCASRLASTGELFFGEGSRLTVL.

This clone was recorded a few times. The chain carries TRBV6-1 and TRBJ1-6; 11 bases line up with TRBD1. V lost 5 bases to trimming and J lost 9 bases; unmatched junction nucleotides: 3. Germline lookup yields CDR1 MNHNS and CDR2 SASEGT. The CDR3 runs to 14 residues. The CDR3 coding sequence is TGTGCCAGCAGTTCCGGGACAGGGGGTTCACCCCTCCACTTT. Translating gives CASSSGTGGSPLHF.

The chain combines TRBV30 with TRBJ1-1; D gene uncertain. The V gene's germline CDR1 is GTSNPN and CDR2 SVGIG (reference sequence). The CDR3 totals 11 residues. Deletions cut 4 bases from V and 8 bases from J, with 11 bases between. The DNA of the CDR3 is TGTGCCTGGACTAACCCAAAAGAAGCTTTCTTT. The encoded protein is CAWTNPKEAFF.

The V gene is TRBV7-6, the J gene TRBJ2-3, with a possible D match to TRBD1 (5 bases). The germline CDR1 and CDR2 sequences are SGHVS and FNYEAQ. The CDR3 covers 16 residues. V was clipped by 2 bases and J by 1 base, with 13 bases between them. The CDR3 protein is CASSLTPGFGTDTQYF. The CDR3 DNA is TGTGCCAGCAGCTTAACCCCAGGGTTCGGCACAGATACGCAGTATTTT.

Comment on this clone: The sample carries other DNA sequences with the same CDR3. CDR3 sequence reads: CAWSSQETQYF. The CDR3 DNA follows: TGTGCCTGGAGCAGCCAAGAGACCCAGTACTTC. The chain uses TRBV30 and TRBJ2-5; D gene unclear. Trimming shortened V by 3 bases and J by 1 base, and 3 bases separated the two germline ends. This CDR3 comprises 11 residues. Per germline, CDR1 GTSNPN and CDR2 SVGIG (reference sequence).

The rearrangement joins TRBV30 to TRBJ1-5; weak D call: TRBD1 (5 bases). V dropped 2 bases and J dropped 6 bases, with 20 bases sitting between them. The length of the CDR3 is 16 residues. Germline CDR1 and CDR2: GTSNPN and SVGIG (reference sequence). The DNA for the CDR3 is TGTGCCTGGAGTCTTAACTCCAGGGATTTGAGTCAGCCCCAGCATTTT. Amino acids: CAWSLNSRDLSQPQHF. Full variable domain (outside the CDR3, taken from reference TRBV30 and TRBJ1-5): SQTIHQWPATLVQPVGSPLSLECTVEGTSNPNLYWYRQAAGRGLQLLFYSVGIGQISSEVPQNLSASRPQDRQFILSSKKLLLSDSGFYLCAWSLNSRDLSQPQHFGDGTRLSIL.

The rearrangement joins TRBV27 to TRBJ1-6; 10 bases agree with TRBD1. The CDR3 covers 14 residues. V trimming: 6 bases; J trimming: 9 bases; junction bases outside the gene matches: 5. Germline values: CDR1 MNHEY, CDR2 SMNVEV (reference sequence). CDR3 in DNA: TGTGCCAGCAGCCCGAGGACAGGGGGTTCACCCCTCCACTTT. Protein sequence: CASSPRTGGSPLHF.